One and the same sample provided the 24 T cell receptor beta chains below, sequenced in a study of blood T cell repertoires in COVID-19. Data came from immunoSEQ multiplex PCR; TCRdb stores just in-frame clones and leaves some out. This table has 110,000 to 150,000 clones, about 80% appearing once. Sequencing was performed on PBMCs or T cells enriched from blood (not recorded which). These receptors all stem from a woman aged 50 to 60 who had recovered from COVID-19.

The V and J genes are TRBV11-2 and TRBJ1-6; no reliable D call. The CDR3 is made up of 14 amino acids. Trimming left V 2 bases short and J 13 bases short, with 15 bases between. Germline V CDR1 and CDR2: SGHAT, FQNNGV. For the CDR3, the DNA is TGTGCCAGCAGCTTAATCCCGGGAGTAGCGCCCCTCCACTTT. Protein: CASSLIPGVAPLHF.

This sequence joins TRBV5-1 and TRBJ1-2, with D possibly being TRBD1 (6 bases). With 4 bases removed from V and 4 bases from J, the gap between germline ends came to 14 bases. The CDR3 runs to 14 residues. Germline V lookup: CDR1 SGHRS, CDR2 YFSETQ. The CDR3 spells CASSADRMSYGYTF. Written as DNA, the CDR3 is TGCGCCAGCAGCGCCGACAGGATGAGCTATGGCTACACCTTC.

V usage is TRBV19 and J usage is TRBJ2-4; 8 bases align to TRBD1. The V segment lost 3 bases and the J segment 8 bases; nucleotides outside the gene matches: 6. This CDR3 is 14 amino acids long. Germline V gene sequence: CDR1 LNHDA, CDR2 SQIVND (reference sequence). The DNA for the CDR3 is TGTGCCAGTAGTATCAGGACAGGGTACGACATTCAGTACTTC. Translating gives CASSIRTGYDIQYF. Complete variable domain (other parts from reference TRBV19 and TRBJ2-4): DGGITQSPKYLFRKEGQNVTLSCEQNLNHDAMYWYRQDPGQGLRLIYYSQIVNDFQKGDIAEGYSVSREKKESFPLTVTSAQKNPTAFYLCASSIRTGYDIQYFGAGTRLSVL.

The V call is TRBV28, the J call TRBJ2-4; tentative D call: TRBD2 (6 bases). The V gene's germline CDR1 is MDHEN and CDR2 SYDVKM. The ends were cut back, 6 bases at V and 5 bases at J, with 14 bases in the middle. The CDR3 loop spans 14 amino acids. The chain's CDR3 is CASSPAGTENIQYF. In DNA form, the CDR3 reads TGTGCCAGCAGCCCAGCCGGGACTGAAAACATTCAGTACTTC.

Remarks on this clone: One end of the junction does not line up with germline, which may come from a read error. The chain couples TRBV5-5 to TRBJ1-3; D is ambiguous. Germline CDR1 reads SGHKS; CDR2 reads YYEKEE (reference sequence). The CDR3 length is 15 residues. CDR3 DNA: TGTGCCAGCAGTTTGGACGGTCACTCTGGAAACACCATATATTTT. As protein: CASSLDGHSGNTIYF.

The V gene is TRBV6-1, the J gene TRBJ1-5; TRBD1 aligns across 8 bases. CDR1 and CDR2 from the germline V gene are MNHNS and SASEGT. With V trimmed by 2 bases and J by 5 bases, 2 bases remained unmatched. The CDR3 extends over 14 amino acids. CDR3 residues: CASSENRGYQPQHF. The CDR3 bases are TGTGCCAGCAGTGAAAACAGGGGGTATCAGCCCCAGCATTTT.

The genes are TRBV7-9 and TRBJ2-1, with 9 bases lining up with TRBD2. J was trimmed by 2 bases and V by 2 bases; bases with no gene match: 7. Germline V gene data show CDR1 as SEHNR and CDR2 as FQNEAQ (reference sequence). The CDR3 is made up of 17 amino acids. CDR3 DNA: TGTGCCAGCAGCTTACTGCTAGCGGGGCTCACCTACAATGAGCAGTTCTTC. Translating it yields CASSLLLAGLTYNEQFF.

The chain links TRBV13 to TRBJ2-3; D gene uncertain. This CDR3 has 16 amino acids. The V gene's germline CDR1 is PRHDT and CDR2 FYEKMQ (reference sequence). Trimming stripped 2 bases from V and 1 base from J, with 13 bases between. CDR3 DNA: TGTGCCAGCAGCTTATCGAGTAACCCCCGCACAGATACGCAGTATTTT. Its translation is CASSLSSNPRTDTQYF. The entire variable domain, with the rest obtained from reference TRBV13 and TRBJ2-3, is as follows: AAGVIQSPRHLIKEKRETATLKCYPIPRHDTVYWYQQGPGQDPQFLISFYEKMQSDKGSIPDRFSAQQFSDYHSELNMSSLELGDSALYFCASSLSSNPRTDTQYFGPGTRLTVL.

The rearrangement uses TRBV2 and TRBJ1-3; 7 nucleotides match TRBD1. The V gene end was trimmed by 9 bases and the J gene end by 2 bases; junction bases not matched to a gene: 1. Germline lookup yields CDR1 SNHLY and CDR2 FYNNEI. The CDR3 loop spans 12 amino acids. CDR3 loop: CASDRAGNTIYF. As DNA, the CDR3 is TGTGCCAGTGACAGGGCTGGAAACACCATATATTTT.

The chain uses TRBV24-1 and TRBJ2-3, with 8 nucleotides matching TRBD1. The CDR3 spans 17 residues. In germline, CDR1 is KGHDR, CDR2 SFDVKD. V lost 1 base, J lost 2 bases, and 7 bases stayed unmatched. This CDR3 reads CATSDFATTGATDTQYF. CDR3 DNA sequence: TGTGCCACCAGTGATTTCGCGACGACAGGGGCCACAGATACGCAGTATTTT.

The chain is built from TRBV19 and TRBJ1-1, with D unresolved. The CDR3 is made up of 14 amino acids. Germline CDR1 LNHDA, CDR2 SQIVND (reference sequence). The V end was cut by 3 bases, the J end by 4 bases, with 12 bases between. The CDR3 DNA is TGTGCCAGTAGTATTTCCGAGGATTCCACTGAAGCTTTCTTT. This encodes CASSISEDSTEAFF.

There are a few counts of this clone. The chain has TRBV7-8 and TRBJ1-3; 8 nucleotides align to TRBD1. Looked up from germline, CDR1 is SGHVS and CDR2 is FQNEAQ. The CDR3 loop spans 18 amino acids. Trimming took 6 bases from V and 0 from J; bases not matched to a gene: 13. CDR3: CASSPRTSTGDSGNTIYF. CDR3 DNA: TGTGCCAGCAGTCCTCGCACCTCGACAGGGGACTCTGGAAACACCATATATTTT.

This chain uses TRBV27 with TRBJ1-1; 7 bases align to TRBD1. With 8 bases clipped from V and 1 base from J, the junction kept 7 bases outside the gene matches. In germline, CDR1 is MNHEY, CDR2 SMNVEV (reference sequence). The CDR3 length is 14 residues. This CDR3 reads CASYPQGKNTEAFF. The CDR3 region has the DNA TGTGCCAGCTATCCACAGGGGAAGAACACTGAAGCTTTCTTT.

The chain is built from TRBV6-5 and TRBJ1-5, with 9 positions matching TRBD1. Germline trimming cut 5 bases from V and 3 bases from J; bases unmatched to any gene: 5. CDR3 length: 15 amino acids. Germline-derived CDR1 and CDR2 are MNHEY and SVGAGI. CDR3 coding DNA: TGTGCCAGCAGTATGGGGACAGGGCACAATCAGCCCCAGCATTTT. Encoded protein: CASSMGTGHNQPQHF.

This clone was detected a few times. V is TRBV18 and J is TRBJ1-2; D is undetermined. Germline lookup yields CDR1 KGHSH and CDR2 LQKENI. Between the trimmed V and J ends, which lost 0 bases and 5 bases, there was a span of 7 bases. This CDR3 has 13 amino acids. CDR3 nucleotide sequence: TGTGCCAGCTCACCACCGCCGGGGTATGGCTACACCTTC. Its translation: CASSPPPGYGYTF.

This chain connects TRBV10-3 to TRBJ2-1; 8 nucleotides match TRBD1. The CDR3 extends over 13 amino acids. V was pared by 4 bases and J by 10 bases, with 6 bases of the junction left unmatched. Germline lookup yields CDR1 ENHRY and CDR2 SYGVKD. CDR3 region: CAISGQGAVEQFF. The CDR3 nucleotides are TGTGCCATCAGTGGGCAGGGGGCTGTCGAGCAGTTCTTC.

This rearrangement joins TRBV10-2 to TRBJ2-2, with a weak D call TRBD1 (6 bases). V lost 4 bases to trimming and J lost 5 bases, with 14 bases between them. Germline loops: CDR1 WSHSY, CDR2 SAAADI. The CDR3 totals 15 residues. CDR3 sequence: CASSVSGAGTGELFF. CDR3 DNA sequence: TGCGCCAGCAGTGTTTCAGGGGCAGGGACCGGGGAGCTGTTTTTT.

The chain carries TRBV7-6 and TRBJ1-4; D gene unclear. V lost 0 bases and J 14 bases, leaving 10 bases between the germline ends. The length of the CDR3 is 12 residues. The germline V gene encodes CDR1 SGHVS and CDR2 FNYEAQ. CDR3 protein: CASSLAADHLFF. In DNA, the CDR3 is TGTGCCAGCAGCTTAGCAGCTGATCACCTGTTTTTT.

The chain joins TRBV5-6 to TRBJ2-3, with D unclear. V dropped 1 base and J dropped 0 bases, with 9 bases sitting between them. The CDR3 is made up of 15 amino acids. CDR1 and CDR2 (germline): SGHDT, YYEEEE. CDR3 sequence (DNA): TGTGCCAGCAGCTTGTACAGTTTAAGCACAGATACGCAGTATTTT. It is translated as CASSLYSLSTDTQYF.

The rearrangement uses TRBV7-3 and TRBJ2-2; 8 positions match TRBD2. V lost 5 bases to trimming and J lost 11 bases; unmatched junction nucleotides: 13. Germline-derived CDR1 and CDR2 are SGHTA and FQGTGA. CDR3 length equals 15 residues. In DNA, the CDR3 is TGTGCCAGCAGCCCGCAAGCGGGGGCCTCAGGAGAGCTGTTTTTT. It translates to CASSPQAGASGELFF.

The rearrangement uses TRBV7-2 and TRBJ2-1; 9 positions agree with TRBD1. With V trimmed by 4 bases and J by 6 bases, 10 bases remained unmatched. Germline V CDR1 and CDR2: SGHTA, FQGNSA. The CDR3 spans 16 residues. CDR3 DNA: TGTGCCAGCAGCTCCGGGTCCGGGACAGGGAGCAATGAGCAGTTCTTC. It encodes CASSSGSGTGSNEQFF.

This clone was picked up one time. The V gene is TRBV12-3 or TRBV12-4, the J gene TRBJ1-5, with D uncertain. CDR3 size: 12 residues. V was cut by 6 bases and J by 7 bases, with 10 bases left in between. CDR3 bases: TGTGCCAGCAGCTACGGAGGGCAGCCCCAGCATTTT. Translation: CASSYGGQPQHF.

J is TRBJ1-5 and V is TRBV19; 7 nucleotides match TRBD1. CDR1 and CDR2 (germline): LNHDA, SQIVND (reference sequence). CDR3 length: 18 residues. With V trimmed by 5 bases and J by 0 bases, 13 bases remained unmatched. The CDR3 reads CASSLQTGAGYSNQPQHF. The CDR3 DNA reads TGTGCCAGTAGTCTTCAAACAGGGGCGGGGTATAGCAATCAGCCCCAGCATTTT.

This clone has just one count. V gene TRBV27 combines with J gene TRBJ2-1; D remains unclear. Germline V lookup: CDR1 MNHEY, CDR2 SMNVEV (reference sequence). Deletions cut 3 bases from V and 0 bases from J, with 9 bases between. This CDR3 has 15 amino acids. In nucleotides, the CDR3 is TGTGCCAGCAGTTTCCTAGGAAGCTCCTACAATGAGCAGTTCTTC. Translating it yields CASSFLGSSYNEQFF.